The 26 T cell receptor beta chains presented below share a single source sample, sequenced in a study of blood T cells in healthy people across ages (dated by TCRdb to 2013 to 2016). Library generation was performed with 5' RACE. Instrument used: Illumina HiSeq 2500. A second roughly 7 to 11 cycle PCR used a sample-barcoded 5' primer and a J-beta primer mix. Through fastp at Q25 and MiXCR, TCRdb rebuilt clones from the public reads, retaining in-frame beta chains. One record per CDR3 amino acid sequence lists the most common genes and DNA. Within this sample are 850,000 to 1,100,000 distinct CDR3 sequences, with more than 30% of them counted one time only. The ten largest account for less than 15% of the sample. Sequencing was carried out using blood. The source is a man aged 18 to 29 in good health.

The CDR3 region is CSVEVPGTGVPFF. Here the CDR3 DNA reads TGCAGCGTTGAAGTCCCCGGGACAGGGGTACCTTTCTTT. The V gene is TRBV29-1, the J gene TRBJ1-1, with 10 bases fitting TRBD1. Per germline, CDR1 SQVTM and CDR2 ANQGSEA. V shed 1 base, J shed 12 bases, and the junction held 8 bases outside the gene matches. The CDR3 totals 13 residues.

In this sample, this clonotype turned up a few times. The chain uses TRBV27 and TRBJ2-1, with D uncertain. This CDR3 contains 13 residues. Germline V gives CDR1 MNHEY, CDR2 SMNVEV (reference sequence). The V end was cut by 5 bases, the J end by 5 bases, with 10 bases between. The chain's CDR3 is CASSTGRNNEQFF. CDR3 DNA sequence: TGTGCCAGCAGTACGGGTAGGAACAATGAGCAGTTCTTC.

As regards this clonotype: A clone one base away is much larger, so this may be a read error. In DNA form, the CDR3 reads TGCTCCAGCAGCCAAGATTGGAGGGAAAATAACTATGGCTACACCTTC. The encoded protein is CSSSQDWRENNYGYTF. The V gene is TRBV4-3, the J gene TRBJ1-2, with no clear D. Germline V lookup: CDR1 LGHNA, CDR2 YSLEER. The CDR3 loop spans 16 amino acids.

The rearrangement uses TRBV20-1 and TRBJ1-5, with D possibly matching TRBD1 (5 bases). CDR1 and CDR2 (germline): DFQATT, SNEGSKA (reference sequence). The CDR3 spans 12 residues. V shed 1 base and J shed 7 bases, with 8 bases lying between them. DNA of the CDR3: TGCAGTGCTAGAGCGGGGGGACAGCCCCAGCATTTT. Protein sequence: CSARAGGQPQHF.

This clonotype was recorded a few times. This sequence joins TRBV6-5 and TRBJ2-1, with 9 bases that match TRBD2. J was trimmed by 3 bases and V by 6 bases; bases with no gene match: 9. The CDR3 has 16 residues. The germline V gene encodes CDR1 MNHEY and CDR2 SVGAGI. CDR3 protein: CASRLGGGGGYNEQFF. Here the CDR3 DNA reads TGTGCCAGCAGGTTGGGCGGCGGGGGGGGCTACAATGAGCAGTTCTTC.

Regarding this clonotype: One end of the junction is discordant with germline, which a read error may explain. This chain's CDR3 is CACSLAGLYNEQFF. The CDR3 DNA follows: TGTGCCTGCAGCTTAGCGGGCCTTTACAATGAGCAGTTCTTC. The chain uses TRBV7-2 and TRBJ2-1; 7 bases fit TRBD2. The germline CDR1 and CDR2 sequences are SGHTA and FQGNSA. CDR3 length equals 14 residues.

This chain links TRBV7-2 with TRBJ1-4; D gene unclear. V lost 1 base to trimming and J lost 15 bases, with 9 bases between them. Germline CDR1 is SGHTA and CDR2 is FQGNSA. This CDR3 comprises 11 residues. In DNA, the CDR3 is TGTGCCAGCAGCTTAGGTGACGAAATGTTTTTT. Translation gives CASSLGDEMFF.

This chain connects TRBV7-2 to TRBJ1-2; 10 nucleotides agree with TRBD1. Germline values: CDR1 SGHTA, CDR2 FQGNSA. This CDR3 spans 17 amino acids. J gave up 4 bases and V 0 bases, and 8 bases lay outside the gene matches. The CDR3 nucleotides read TGTGCCAGCAGCTTAGCGTATGTGGGACAGGGGTCCTATGGCTACACCTTC. It codes for CASSLAYVGQGSYGYTF.

The gene calls are TRBV29-1 and TRBJ1-4, with unresolved D. Germline CDR1 reads SQVTM; CDR2 reads ANQGSEA. CDR3 length: 11 residues. The V and J ends lost 5 bases and 7 bases respectively, with 8 bases between them. CDR3 amino acids: CSVMVGEKLFF. The CDR3 DNA reads as TGCAGCGTTATGGTGGGTGAAAAACTGTTTTTT.

CDR3 nucleotide sequence: TGTGCCAGCATCTCTAGCGGGGGTCGGGATGAGCAGTACTTC. Translating gives CASISSGGRDEQYF. J is TRBJ2-7 and V is TRBV12-3 or TRBV12-4; the match to TRBD2 covers 10 bases. J lost 7 bases, V lost 7 bases, and 10 bases had no gene match. There are 14 residues in the CDR3.

The rearrangement uses TRBV6-5 and TRBJ1-5, with D possibly matching TRBD1 (5 bases). This CDR3 spans 18 amino acids. Germline CDR1 reads MNHEY; CDR2 reads SVGAGI. Trimming took off 1 base at V and 4 bases at J, with 20 bases between the two ends. The CDR3 is CASSYLGLGKRLNQPQHF. CDR3 in DNA: TGTGCCAGCAGTTACTTGGGGCTTGGGAAAAGATTGAATCAGCCCCAGCATTTT.

The rearrangement links TRBV7-3 to TRBJ2-2; the D is unclear. The germline V gene has CDR1 SGHTA and CDR2 FQGTGA. This CDR3 comprises 14 residues. The V gene lost 1 base and the J gene lost 1 base, with 4 bases spanning the gap. CDR3 loop: CASSLNRNTGELFF. The CDR3 DNA is TGTGCCAGCAGCTTAAACAGGAACACCGGGGAGCTGTTTTTT. The full variable domain, completed using reference TRBV7-3 and TRBJ2-2, is GAGVSQTPSNKVTEKGKYVELRCDPISGHTALYWYRQSLGQGPEFLIYFQGTGAADDSGLPNDRFFAVRPEGSVSTLKIQRTERGDSAVYLCASSLNRNTGELFFGEGSRLTVL.

This clonotype was seen a handful of times. In nucleotides, the CDR3 is TGTGCCAGCAGCTTACATGCTAGCGGCCCTGCGGGCACAGATACGCAGTATTTT. It yields the protein CASSLHASGPAGTDTQYF. The chain combines TRBV7-2 with TRBJ2-3; 7 bases are a match to TRBD2. Per germline, CDR1 SGHTA and CDR2 FQGNSA. V was clipped by 2 bases and J by 1 base; unmatched bases: 12. The CDR3 covers 18 residues.

This clonotype was counted only a few times. The chain carries TRBV20-1 and TRBJ1-1, with D hard to call. The CDR3 has 12 residues. Germline CDR1 and CDR2: DFQATT and SNEGSKA (reference sequence). Trimming stripped 0 bases from V and 6 bases from J, with 8 bases between. CDR3 in amino acids: CSARDSPPEAFF. The CDR3 DNA reads TGCAGTGCTAGAGACAGCCCCCCTGAAGCTTTCTTT.

The rearrangement uses TRBV2 and TRBJ2-2; the D gene is possibly TRBD1 (6 bases). V was trimmed by 7 bases and J by 2 bases, leaving 20 bases between them. This CDR3 is 17 amino acids long. Germline assignment: CDR1 SNHLY and CDR2 FYNNEI. CDR3 amino acids: CASISGAGPFNTGELFF. CDR3 DNA sequence: TGTGCCAGCATCTCAGGGGCTGGCCCGTTCAACACCGGGGAGCTGTTTTTT.

This clonotype has a handful of counts. This chain uses TRBV20-1 with TRBJ1-5, with no clear D. Germline V CDR1 and CDR2: DFQATT, SNEGSKA (reference sequence). V was cut by 0 bases and J by 2 bases, with 8 bases left in between. This CDR3 is built from 14 residues. For the CDR3, the DNA is TGCAGTGCTAGAGAGGGGTTTCGCAATCAGCCCCAGCATTTT. This codes for CSAREGFRNQPQHF.

In regard to this clonotype: A much larger clonotype is one base distant, so this may be a read error. The gene calls are TRBV6-2 or TRBV6-3 and TRBJ2-3; D is ambiguous. The CDR3 length is 13 residues. Germline V lookup: CDR1 MNHEY, CDR2 SVGEGT. The CDR3 loop is CASSLDWLDTRYF. CDR3 nucleotide sequence: TGTGCCAGCAGTCTGGATTGGTTGGATACGCGGTATTTT.

The chain has TRBV6-6 and TRBJ1-2; the D gene is possibly TRBD1 (5 bases). The CDR3 spans 14 residues. Germline V lookup: CDR1 MNHNY, CDR2 SVGAGI (reference sequence). The V end was cut by 0 bases, the J end by 4 bases, with 9 bases between. The CDR3 DNA reads TGTGCCAGCAGTTACTCTTTAGGGGTCTATGGCTACACCTTC. This gives the protein CASSYSLGVYGYTF.

As concerns this clonotype: One end of the junction varies from germline; a read error may be responsible. CDR3 amino acids: CTSSLGTVNQETQYF. In nucleotides, the CDR3 is TGTACCAGCAGCTTAGGAACCGTCAACCAAGAGACCCAGTACTTC. This chain joins TRBV7-9 and TRBJ2-5; D gene ambiguous. Per the germline V gene, CDR1 is SEHNR and CDR2 is FQNEAQ (reference sequence). CDR3 length: 15 residues.

V gene TRBV7-2 combines with J gene TRBJ1-4, with a possible D match to TRBD1 (6 bases). The CDR3 covers 16 residues. The germline gives CDR1 SGHTA, CDR2 FQGNSA. Trimming cost V 0 bases and J 3 bases, with 11 bases left between them. CDR3 sequence (DNA): TGTGCCAGCAGCTTAGCTGGGGGGGCTTCTAATGAAAAACTGTTTTTT. This encodes CASSLAGGASNEKLFF.

This rearrangement joins TRBV12-3 or TRBV12-4 to TRBJ1-5; no reliable D call. The CDR3 is 15 amino acids. The ends were cut back, 5 bases at V and 0 bases at J, with 11 bases in the middle. This CDR3 is CASSRSSSSNQPQHF. CDR3 in DNA: TGTGCCAGCAGTCGCTCTAGCAGTAGCAATCAGCCCCAGCATTTT.

This clonotype was picked up a small number of times. J is TRBJ1-2 and V is TRBV7-9, with D possibly TRBD1 on 6 matching bases. The CDR3 runs 14 residues. Germline V gene data show CDR1 as SEHNR and CDR2 as FQNEAQ (reference sequence). Trimming shortened V by 4 bases and J by 8 bases, and 17 bases separated the two germline ends. The CDR3 DNA reads TGTGCCAGCAGCTCATGGGACACCCAGGAGGGCTACACCTTC. Translated: CASSSWDTQEGYTF.

CDR3: CAWNVHGSSGYTF. The CDR3 DNA is TGTGCCTGGAATGTACATGGTTCGTCGGGCTACACCTTC. The rearrangement uses TRBV30 and TRBJ1-2; D unclear. CDR1 is GTSNPN and CDR2 is SVGIG in the germline V gene (reference sequence). Trimming left V 4 bases short and J 8 bases short, with 17 bases between. The CDR3 totals 13 residues.

This sequence joins TRBV20-1 and TRBJ1-2; D possibly corresponds to TRBD1 (6 bases). Germline CDR1 reads DFQATT; CDR2 reads SNEGSKA (reference sequence). V lost 4 bases, J lost 4 bases, and 7 bases lay in between. The length of the CDR3 is 11 residues. CDR3 DNA: TGCAGTGCTAACAGGGCCTATGGCTACACCTTC. Protein sequence: CSANRAYGYTF.

The CDR3 loop reads CASSLWGTGSGGYTF. In DNA form, the CDR3 reads TGTGCCAGCAGCCTTTGGGGGACAGGGTCAGGCGGCTACACCTTC. The V and J genes are TRBV7-2 and TRBJ1-2, with 9 bases matching TRBD1. CDR3 length: 15 amino acids. The J segment lost 8 bases and the V segment lost 5 bases, leaving 12 bases of the junction unmatched. The V gene's germline CDR1 is SGHTA and CDR2 FQGNSA.

The chain links TRBV24-1 to TRBJ2-5; tentatively, D is TRBD1 (5 bases). CDR1 KGHDR and CDR2 SFDVKD come from the germline V gene. V was pared by 1 base and J by 3 bases, with 14 bases between. The CDR3 contains 16 residues. CDR3 loop: CATSDFGAAAEETQYF. The CDR3 DNA reads TGTGCCACCAGTGATTTTGGGGCTGCGGCCGAAGAGACCCAGTACTTC.